Reported below is one T cell receptor (beta chain). Its antigen remains undetermined. No quality values exist for individual bases; no much larger clone is one base distant. The data belong to a study of blood T cell repertoires in COVID-19 (dated by TCRdb to 2019 to 2021). Some background on the complete study: The collaborator samples originated in the United States, Italy and Spain and spanned the acute and convalescent phases of COVID-19. Where HLA class I and class II types were available, the types were taken from metadata supplied by the sample provider, not from assay-based typing. The sample metadata nearly always contained a de-identified subject ID, COVID-19 status, age in years and sex. The dataset comprised deeply sampled blood TCRbeta repertoires from subjects exposed to, actively infected with, or recovered from COVID-19. Samples came from the ongoing ImmuneRACE study (first 160 participants) plus 1,254 subjects from 6 global collaborators. The repertoires were released in a freely available public database meant as a resource for research on the immune response to SARS-CoV-2. The material from the prospective study consisted of cDNA or gDNA derived from T cells, B-cell-depleted T cells, or PBMCs.

The germline V end is reduced by 4 bases and the J end by 3 bases; junction bases left unmatched: 5. CDR1 and CDR2 were assigned from the germline V gene as SGHRS and YFSETQ. The CDR3 goes from the cysteine to the phenylalanine over 15 residues. Here the CDR3 DNA is all that survives: 45 bases in frame from base 1. The immunoSEQ Assay, a bias-controlled multiplex PCR, was used to amplify TCRbeta CDR3 regions from genomic DNA. Per the source publication's procedure: The number of nucleated cells in each sample was estimated from the amplification of reference gene primers within the assay. To quantify the absolute abundance of each unique TCRbeta CDR3 rearrangement, sequence reads were collapsed and filtered. For each sample, productive Simpson clonality was calculated as the square root of Simpson's diversity index over productive rearrangements. TCRdb took this table from immuneACCESS and kept in-frame rearrangements with V and J called. Such tables lack part of the clones; where checked against another copy, unresolved V genes explain under half of the gap, and the rest is unexplained. V, J and clone size are those of that table, while D and trimming were read from the DNA. This sample comprises about 240,000 clones, around 87% of them detected only once. The ten largest account for under 9% of the sample.

Whole blood was collected in K2EDTA tubes by collaborating institutions according to the institutions' own protocols. For TCRbeta analysis, collaborators shipped samples in one of three forms: frozen whole blood, isolated PBMCs, or DNA extracted from either of those sample types. Beyond this particular receptor, the publication reports: Clinical and demographic metadata were provided uncurated, with the amount varying by source and participant.

The receptor was isolated from a woman aged 65 to 85 with active or convalescent COVID-19. The sample comprised peripheral blood. The rearrangement combines TRBV5-1 with TRBJ1-5; TRBD1 fits 9 bases in the junction. The nucleotides are TGCGCCAGCAGCCCGGGACAGGGAGACAATCAGCCCCAGCATTTT. Translated, this gives CASSPGQGDNQPQHF.